The following is a T cell receptor (beta chain) sequence with its context. J lost 2 bases, V lost 2 bases, and 21 bases had no gene match. Germline CDR1 SGHRS, CDR2 YFSETQ. The CDR3 has 21 residues. An assay was performed, and its level was deep. In the original analysis: Filtering differed because ImmunoSEQ produced junction-only sequences that carried no quality scores. Data came from immunoSEQ multiplex PCR; TCRdb stores just in-frame clones and leaves some out. V and J calls and clone size follow that table, whereas D and trimming were derived from the DNA. The sample contains 2 million to 2.5 million clones, under 95% of which appear only once. The record originates from a study of shared clonotypes between healthy human individuals. Study at large: The plates for each donor numbered three CD4 naive, three CD4 memory, two CD8 naive and one CD8 memory.

Healthy HIV-negative adults with no recent acute infections or vaccinations were recruited as donors. The material sequenced was naive CD4+ T cells from PBMCs. Subset described: CD45RA+ positively selected. The chain employs TRBV5-1 and TRBJ2-3, with 9 bases matching TRBD2. This receptor was identified in a man aged 18 to 29 in good health. Some clones in this sample may be carry-over from other donors' samples. The CDR3 here is CASSLQLTSGSLSPHTDTQYF. As DNA, the CDR3 is TGCGCCAGCAGCTTACAACTGACTAGCGGCAGCCTAAGCCCCCACACAGATACGCAGTATTTT.